This TCR beta chain appears in the sequencing data of a study of blood T cell repertoires in COVID-19. Study overall: Nucleic acid was either cDNA or gDNA, and it came from T cells, B-cell-depleted T cells, or PBMCs.

Enrolment of Seattle patients took place during active infection, and they were followed longitudinally. In the authors' methods: For nucleated cells, counts were estimated from reference gene primer amplification. Produced via immunoSEQ multiplex PCR; TCRdb's table is partial and in-frame only. That table is the source of V, J and clone size, and D and trimming were worked out from the DNA. The sample includes some 200,000 clones, roughly 94% of them seen just once. The CDR3 spans 14 residues. The trim removed 6 bases at V and 4 bases at J, leaving 6 bases unmatched. Germline-derived CDR1 and CDR2 are MNHEY and SVGAGI.

This chain joins TRBV6-5 and TRBJ1-3, with 7 bases aligning to TRBD1. Sequenced: peripheral blood. The receptor's source is a man aged 30 to 39 with COVID-19, enrolled during active disease. The DNA of the CDR3 is TGTGCCAGCAGAAGACAGGGATCCGGAAACACCATATATTTT. Translated, it gives CASRRQGSGNTIYF.